These 2 T cell receptor beta chains were sequenced from one sample in a study of T cells in localized non-small cell lung cancer. Data came from immunoSEQ multiplex PCR; TCRdb stores just in-frame clones and leaves some out. Of around 15,000 clones detected, roughly 85% appear once; the ten largest clones hold around 25%. The sample was peripheral blood, taken before any cancer treatment. These receptors were taken from a female donor older than 55 with stage I squamous cell lung carcinoma.

The chain recombines TRBV10-2 with TRBJ2-7; D is undetermined. CDR3 length equals 11 residues. Germline assignment: CDR1 WSHSY and CDR2 SAAADI. Trimming pared 8 bases from V and 0 bases from J, leaving 5 bases between. In nucleotides, the CDR3 is TGCGCCAGCTCAACCTCCTACGAGCAGTACTTC. This encodes CASSTSYEQYF.

The chain combines TRBV28 with TRBJ2-7; 9 nucleotides line up with TRBD2. With V trimmed by 5 bases and J by 0 bases, 5 bases remained unmatched. The CDR3 sequence is 15 residues long. Germline CDR1 MDHEN, CDR2 SYDVKM. This chain's CDR3 is CASSAVAGDSYEQYF. The CDR3 DNA reads TGTGCCAGCAGTGCGGTAGCGGGAGACTCCTACGAGCAGTACTTC. The variable domain in full, completed from reference TRBV28 and TRBJ2-7, reads DVKVTQSSRYLVKRTGEKVFLECVQDMDHENMFWYRQDPGLGLRLIYFSYDVKMKEKGDIPEGYSVSREKKERFSLILESASTNQTSMYLCASSAVAGDSYEQYFGPGTRLTVT.